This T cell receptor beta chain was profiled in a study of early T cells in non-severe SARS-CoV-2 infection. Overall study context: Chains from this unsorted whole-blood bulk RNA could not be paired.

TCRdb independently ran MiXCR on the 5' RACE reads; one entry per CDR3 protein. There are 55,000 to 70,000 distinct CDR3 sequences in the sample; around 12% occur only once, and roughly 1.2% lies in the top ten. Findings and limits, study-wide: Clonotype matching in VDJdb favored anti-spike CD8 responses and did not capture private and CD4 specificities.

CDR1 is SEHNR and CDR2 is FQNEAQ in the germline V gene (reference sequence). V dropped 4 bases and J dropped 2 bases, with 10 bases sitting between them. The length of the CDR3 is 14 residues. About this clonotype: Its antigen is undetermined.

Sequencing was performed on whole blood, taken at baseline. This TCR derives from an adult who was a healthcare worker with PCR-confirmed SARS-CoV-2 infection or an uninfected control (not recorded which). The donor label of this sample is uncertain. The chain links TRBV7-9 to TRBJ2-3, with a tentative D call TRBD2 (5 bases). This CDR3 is CASSSRGNTDTQYF. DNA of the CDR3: TGTGCCAGCAGCTCCAGAGGGAACACAGATACGCAGTATTTT.